A single sample is the source of the 20 T cell receptor beta chains below, sequenced in a study of blood T cell repertoires in COVID-19. The repertoire was sequenced with immunoSEQ multiplex PCR; TCRdb's copy has only in-frame clones and lacks some. The table lists tens of thousands of clones, roughly 91% of them singletons. Sequencing was performed on peripheral blood. These receptors all stem from a woman older than 75 with active COVID-19.

The rearrangement joins TRBV18 to TRBJ2-6; 11 bases are a match to TRBD1. V trimming: 3 bases; J trimming: 2 bases; junction bases outside the gene matches: 3. CDR1 KGHSH and CDR2 LQKENI come from the germline V gene. The CDR3 totals 17 residues. CDR3 amino acids: CASSPSGQGAGANVLTF. The CDR3 region has the DNA TGTGCCAGCTCACCGTCGGGACAGGGGGCTGGGGCCAACGTCCTGACTTTC.

The chain carries TRBV19 and TRBJ2-3; the D gene is possibly TRBD2 (6 bases). CDR3 size: 17 residues. Germline V gives CDR1 LNHDA, CDR2 SQIVND (reference sequence). The ends were cut back, 1 base at V and 3 bases at J, with 17 bases in the middle. CDR3 sequence: CASSIGDRGKRTDTQYF. In DNA, the CDR3 is TGTGCCAGTAGTATAGGGGATCGGGGGAAGCGGACAGATACGCAGTATTTT. Full variable domain (remainder filled in from reference TRBV19 and TRBJ2-3): DGGITQSPKYLFRKEGQNVTLSCEQNLNHDAMYWYRQDPGQGLRLIYYSQIVNDFQKGDIAEGYSVSREKKESFPLTVTSAQKNPTAFYLCASSIGDRGKRTDTQYFGPGTRLTVL.

This clone appeared a single time. The chain carries TRBV10-3 and TRBJ2-1, with D maybe TRBD1 (6 bases). CDR3 length: 16 amino acids. Trimming stripped 10 bases from V and 0 bases from J, with 19 bases between. The germline V gene has CDR1 ENHRY and CDR2 SYGVKD. The CDR3 loop is CASAVRGISSYNEQFF. The CDR3 coding sequence is TGTGCCAGCGCGGTGAGGGGGATTAGCTCCTACAATGAGCAGTTCTTC.

CDR3 loop: CASSSGTSGPTSTDTQYF. DNA for the CDR3: TGTGCCAGCAGCTCCGGGACTAGCGGGCCTACTAGCACAGATACGCAGTATTTT. The V gene is TRBV5-4, the J gene TRBJ2-3; 12 bases fit TRBD2. Germline V gene sequence: CDR1 SGHNT, CDR2 YYREEE (reference sequence). The CDR3 is 18 residues long. Unmatched junction bases numbered 8, after V lost 3 bases and J lost 0 bases.

The chain joins TRBV10-3 to TRBJ1-3; 8 bases map to TRBD1. The CDR3 runs 14 residues. Germline values: CDR1 ENHRY, CDR2 SYGVKD. After removal of 9 bases from V and 1 base from J, the junction contained 5 bases not matched to a gene. CDR3 DNA: TGTGCCATTCGGACAGGGACTTCTGGAAACACCATATATTTT. Protein: CAIRTGTSGNTIYF.

The rearrangement links TRBV6-1 to TRBJ2-5; a possible D gene is TRBD2 (6 bases). The CDR3 sequence is 16 residues long. In germline, CDR1 is MNHNS, CDR2 SASEGT. Trimming removed 3 bases at V and 3 bases at J, with 17 bases between. The CDR3 loop is CASSEALLGGKETQYF. CDR3 DNA: TGTGCCAGCAGTGAGGCCCTGCTAGGCGGGAAAGAGACCCAGTACTTC.

The chain uses TRBV10-3 and TRBJ2-3; a possible D gene is TRBD2 (6 bases). Germline values: CDR1 ENHRY, CDR2 SYGVKD. V shed 4 bases and J shed 0 bases, with 23 bases lying between them. The CDR3 contains 19 residues. CDR3 sequence (DNA): TGTGCCATCAGTGTGGGTTACGGGCCCGGCGGGGACAGCACAGATACGCAGTATTTT. It is translated as CAISVGYGPGGDSTDTQYF.

This chain uses TRBV5-1 with TRBJ2-5; D is uncertain. Trimming took 0 bases from V and 7 from J, leaving 13 bases between them. In germline, CDR1 is SGHRS, CDR2 YFSETQ. CDR3 length equals 14 residues. The CDR3, as DNA: TGCGCCAGCAGCTTGGCCTTGGCGAGAGGGACCCAGTACTTC. As protein: CASSLALARGTQYF.

CDR3 nucleotides: TGTGCCAGCAGTCAGGGACTTGAAGCTTTCTTT. It encodes CASSQGLEAFF. This sequence joins TRBV6-2 or TRBV6-3 and TRBJ1-1; D perhaps matches TRBD1 (5 bases). V was shortened by 5 bases and J by 7 bases, with 8 bases between the two germline ends. The V gene's germline CDR1 is MNHEY and CDR2 SVGEGT. This CDR3 has 11 residues.

The gene calls are TRBV19 and TRBJ2-1; TRBD1 aligns across 8 bases. From germline, CDR1 is LNHDA and CDR2 SQIVND (reference sequence). CDR3 size: 13 residues. V lost 10 bases, J lost 5 bases, and 7 bases stayed unmatched. CDR3 bases: TGTGCCACTTGGACAGGGATCAACAATGAGCAGTTCTTC. This gives the protein CATWTGINNEQFF.

The rearrangement links TRBV10-3 to TRBJ2-1; 8 positions match TRBD2. The CDR3 is 14 amino acids. Per germline, CDR1 ENHRY and CDR2 SYGVKD. After removal of 8 bases from V and 8 bases from J, the junction contained 11 bases not matched to a gene. The CDR3 DNA sequence: TGTGCCATCTCAACTAGCGGAGGGCCTGATGAGCAGTTCTTC. Amino acid sequence: CAISTSGGPDEQFF.

The gene calls are TRBV6-4 and TRBJ1-1; D remains ambiguous. Per the germline V gene, CDR1 is MRHNA and CDR2 is SNTAGT. The CDR3 loop spans 13 amino acids. V was trimmed by 6 bases and J by 2 bases, leaving 10 bases between them. The CDR3 reads CASSSTANTEAFF. The CDR3 nucleotides read TGTGCCAGCAGCTCGACTGCCAACACTGAAGCTTTCTTT.

The V and J genes are TRBV13 and TRBJ2-5; tentative D call: TRBD1 (5 bases). The ends were cut back, 8 bases at V and 4 bases at J, with 11 bases in the middle. This CDR3 region has 12 residues. Germline V gives CDR1 PRHDT, CDR2 FYEKMQ (reference sequence). In DNA form, the CDR3 reads TGTGCCAGCGGGGCACAGCCAGAGACCCAGTACTTC. Encoded protein: CASGAQPETQYF.

The chain combines TRBV15 with TRBJ2-5, with 9 bases lining up with TRBD2. Germline assignment: CDR1 LNHNV and CDR2 YYDKDF (reference sequence). The V and J ends lost 4 bases and 5 bases, in that order; junction bases with no gene match: 14. The CDR3 consists of 17 residues. The CDR3 DNA follows: TGTGCCACCAGCAAAGCTTCTGGCGGGAGGGCCCCCGAGACCCAGTACTTC. Amino acids: CATSKASGGRAPETQYF.

The chain employs TRBV30 and TRBJ2-2; 10 bases are a match to TRBD2. V shed 5 bases and J 6 bases; nucleotides not matched to a gene: 9. CDR1 and CDR2 from the germline V gene are GTSNPN and SVGIG (reference sequence). The CDR3 has 15 amino acids. The CDR3 sequence is CAWVSGRRVSGELFF. The CDR3 DNA sequence: TGTGCCTGGGTTAGCGGGAGGCGCGTCTCCGGGGAGCTGTTTTTT.

This sequence joins TRBV11-3 and TRBJ2-3; 10 bases match TRBD2. CDR1 is SGHNT, CDR2 YENEEA, per germline. Trimming removed 5 bases from V and 10 bases from J; junction bases left unmatched: 9. This CDR3 spans 14 amino acids. The CDR3 region has the DNA TGTGCCAGCAGCAAGAGGCTAGCGGGAGCTGCGCAGTATTTT. Protein sequence: CASSKRLAGAAQYF.

The chain is built from TRBV9 and TRBJ2-1; 9 nucleotides match TRBD1. Trimming removed 4 bases from V and 1 base from J; junction bases left unmatched: 12. The CDR3 spans 18 residues. Germline CDR1 is SGDLS and CDR2 is YYNGEE. In nucleotides, the CDR3 is TGTGCCAGCAGCCCTCGAGGTCGGGGACAGGGTTCCTACAATGAGCAGTTCTTC. Its translation: CASSPRGRGQGSYNEQFF.

The J gene is TRBJ2-7, the V gene TRBV10-1; TRBD2 matches at 8 bases. The germline CDR1 and CDR2 sequences are WNHNN and SYGVQD (reference sequence). After removal of 2 bases from V and 10 bases from J, the junction contained 13 bases not matched to a gene. The CDR3 runs to 15 residues. The CDR3 nucleotides read TGCGCCAGCAGTGAGCCGGGCGGGAGGAGGGTTGGTCAGTACTTC. Its protein product is CASSEPGGRRVGQYF.

This clone was seen more than once but under ten times. The chain has TRBV7-8 and TRBJ2-7; 9 bases agree with TRBD2. V was pared by 1 base and J by 3 bases, with 4 bases of the junction left unmatched. Germline V gene data show CDR1 as SGHVS and CDR2 as FQNEAQ. CDR3 length: 15 amino acids. In DNA, the CDR3 is TGTGCCAGCAGCTTAGTGCGGGAGGGTATCTACGAGCAGTACTTC. Amino acid sequence: CASSLVREGIYEQYF.

The V and J genes are TRBV6-1 and TRBJ2-7; D not resolved. CDR3 size: 13 residues. CDR1 and CDR2 (germline): MNHNS, SASEGT. The V end lost 1 base, the J end lost 7 bases, and 11 bases lay between the germline ends. The CDR3 sequence is CASSEGQVIEQYF. The DNA for the CDR3 is TGTGCCAGCAGTGAAGGGCAGGTTATTGAGCAGTACTTC.